This T cell receptor beta chain was found in a study of early T cells in non-severe SARS-CoV-2 infection. V was pared by 2 bases and J by 7 bases, with 10 bases of the junction left unmatched. There are 16 residues in the CDR3. This clonotype was recorded many times. Individual cDNA molecules received unique molecular identifiers during library preparation. TCRdb reprocessed the 5' RACE reads via MiXCR and lists one record per CDR3 protein. Of roughly 49,000 distinct CDR3 sequences in the sample, approximately 4.1% were seen once. The TCR originated in an adult who was a healthcare worker with PCR-confirmed SARS-CoV-2 infection or an uninfected control (not recorded which). V usage is TRBV12-3 or TRBV12-4 and J usage is TRBJ1-4, with 7 bases fitting TRBD1. Material: whole blood. The CDR3, as DNA: TGTGCCAGCAGTTTAAGGGGGCGCGGGACCGGTGAAAAACTGTTTTTT. Translation gives CASSLRGRGTGEKLFF.